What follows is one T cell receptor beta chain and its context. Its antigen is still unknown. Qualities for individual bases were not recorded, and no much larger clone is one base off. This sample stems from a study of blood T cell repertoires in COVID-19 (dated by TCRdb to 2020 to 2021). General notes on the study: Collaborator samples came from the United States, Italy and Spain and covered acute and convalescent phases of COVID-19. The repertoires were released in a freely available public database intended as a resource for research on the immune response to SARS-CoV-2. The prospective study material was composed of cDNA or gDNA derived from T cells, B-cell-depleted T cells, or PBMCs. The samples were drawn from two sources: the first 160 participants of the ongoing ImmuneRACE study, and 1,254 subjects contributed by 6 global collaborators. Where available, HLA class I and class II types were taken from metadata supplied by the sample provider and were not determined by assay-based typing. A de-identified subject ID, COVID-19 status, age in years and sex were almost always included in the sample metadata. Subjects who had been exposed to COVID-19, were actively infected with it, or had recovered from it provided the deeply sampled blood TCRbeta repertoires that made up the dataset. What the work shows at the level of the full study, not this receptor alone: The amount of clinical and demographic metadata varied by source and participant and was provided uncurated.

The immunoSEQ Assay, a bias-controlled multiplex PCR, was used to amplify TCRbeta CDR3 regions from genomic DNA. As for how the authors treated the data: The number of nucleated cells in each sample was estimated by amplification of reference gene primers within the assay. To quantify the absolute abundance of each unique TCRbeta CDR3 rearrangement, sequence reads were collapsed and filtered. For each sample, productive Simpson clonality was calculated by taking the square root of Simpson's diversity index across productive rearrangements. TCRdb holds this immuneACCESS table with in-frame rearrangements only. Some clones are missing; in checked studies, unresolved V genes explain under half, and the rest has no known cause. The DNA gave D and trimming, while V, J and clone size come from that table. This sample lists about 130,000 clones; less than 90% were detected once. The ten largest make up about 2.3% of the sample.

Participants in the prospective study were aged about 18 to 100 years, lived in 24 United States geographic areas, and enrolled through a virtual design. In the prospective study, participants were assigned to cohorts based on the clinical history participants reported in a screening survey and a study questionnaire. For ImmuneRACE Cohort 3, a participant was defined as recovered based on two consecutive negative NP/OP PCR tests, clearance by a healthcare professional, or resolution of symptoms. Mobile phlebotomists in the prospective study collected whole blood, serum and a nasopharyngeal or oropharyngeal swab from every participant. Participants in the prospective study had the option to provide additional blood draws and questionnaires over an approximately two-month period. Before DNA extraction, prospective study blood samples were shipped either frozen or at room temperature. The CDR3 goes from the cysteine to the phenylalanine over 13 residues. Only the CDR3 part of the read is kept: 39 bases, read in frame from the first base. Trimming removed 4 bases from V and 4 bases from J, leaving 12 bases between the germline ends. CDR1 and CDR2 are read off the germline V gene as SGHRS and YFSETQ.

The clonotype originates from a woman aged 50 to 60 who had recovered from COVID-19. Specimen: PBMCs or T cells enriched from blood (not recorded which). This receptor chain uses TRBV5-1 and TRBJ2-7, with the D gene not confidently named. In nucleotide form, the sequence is TGCGCCAGCAGCGCGGATCCCTCATACGAGCAGTACTTC. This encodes CASSADPSYEQYF.